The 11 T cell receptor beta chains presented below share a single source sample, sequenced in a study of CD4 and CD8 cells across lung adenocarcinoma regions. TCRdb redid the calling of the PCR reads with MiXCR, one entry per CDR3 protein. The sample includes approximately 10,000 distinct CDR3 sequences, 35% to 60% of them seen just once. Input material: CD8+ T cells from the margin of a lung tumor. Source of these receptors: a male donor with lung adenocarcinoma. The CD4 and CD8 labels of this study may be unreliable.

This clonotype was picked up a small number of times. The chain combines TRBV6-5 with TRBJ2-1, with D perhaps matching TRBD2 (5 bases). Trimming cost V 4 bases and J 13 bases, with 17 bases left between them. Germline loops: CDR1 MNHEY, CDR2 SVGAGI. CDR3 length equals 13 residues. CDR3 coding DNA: TGTGCCAGCAGTTCCGGGTCCTGGGAGACCCAGTTCTTC. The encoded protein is CASSSGSWETQFF.

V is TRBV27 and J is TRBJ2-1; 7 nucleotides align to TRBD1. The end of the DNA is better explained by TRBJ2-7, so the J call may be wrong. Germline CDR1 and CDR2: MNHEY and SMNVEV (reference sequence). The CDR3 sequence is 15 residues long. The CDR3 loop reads CASSAGTVPSYEQYF. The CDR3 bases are TGTGCCAGCAGTGCCGGGACAGTACCCTCCTACGAGCAGTACTTC.

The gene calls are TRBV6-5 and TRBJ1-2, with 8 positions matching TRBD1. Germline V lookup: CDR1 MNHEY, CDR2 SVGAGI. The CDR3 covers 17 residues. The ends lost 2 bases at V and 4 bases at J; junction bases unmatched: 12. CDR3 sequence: CASSYTWTGRKAYGYTF. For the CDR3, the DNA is TGTGCCAGCAGTTACACCTGGACAGGGAGGAAGGCCTATGGCTACACCTTC.

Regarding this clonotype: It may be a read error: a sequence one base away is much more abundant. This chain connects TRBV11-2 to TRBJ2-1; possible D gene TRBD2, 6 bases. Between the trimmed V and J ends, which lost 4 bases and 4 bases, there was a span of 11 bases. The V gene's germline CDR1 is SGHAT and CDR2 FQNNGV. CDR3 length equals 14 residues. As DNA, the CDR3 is TGTGCCAGCAGCTCAAGCCGGGGGTACAATGAGCAGTTCTTC. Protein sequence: CASSSSRGYNEQFF.

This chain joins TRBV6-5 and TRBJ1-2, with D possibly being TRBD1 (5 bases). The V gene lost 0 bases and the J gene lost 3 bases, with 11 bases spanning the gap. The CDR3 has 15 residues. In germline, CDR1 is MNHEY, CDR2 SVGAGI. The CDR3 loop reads CASSYSEGNYYGYTF. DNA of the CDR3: TGTGCCAGCAGTTACTCGGAGGGGAACTACTATGGCTACACCTTC.

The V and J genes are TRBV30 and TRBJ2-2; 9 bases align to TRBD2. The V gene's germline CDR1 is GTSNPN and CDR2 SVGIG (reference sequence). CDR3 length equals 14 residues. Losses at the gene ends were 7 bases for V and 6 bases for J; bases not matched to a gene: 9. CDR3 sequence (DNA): TGTGCCTCCTCTTTTTTAGCGGGGGCCGGGGAGCTGTTTTTT. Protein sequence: CASSFLAGAGELFF.

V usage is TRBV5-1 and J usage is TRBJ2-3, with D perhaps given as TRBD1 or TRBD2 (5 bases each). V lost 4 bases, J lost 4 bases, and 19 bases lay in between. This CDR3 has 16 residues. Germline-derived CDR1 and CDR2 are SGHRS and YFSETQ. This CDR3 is CASSPGPSSQADTQYF. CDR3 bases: TGCGCCAGCAGCCCGGGGCCCAGCTCTCAAGCAGATACGCAGTATTTT. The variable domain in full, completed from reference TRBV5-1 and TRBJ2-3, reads KAGVTQTPRYLIKTRGQQVTLSCSPISGHRSVSWYQQTPGQGLQFLFEYFSETQRNKGNFPGRFSGRQFSNSRSEMNVSTLELGDSALYLCASSPGPSSQADTQYFGPGTRLTVL.

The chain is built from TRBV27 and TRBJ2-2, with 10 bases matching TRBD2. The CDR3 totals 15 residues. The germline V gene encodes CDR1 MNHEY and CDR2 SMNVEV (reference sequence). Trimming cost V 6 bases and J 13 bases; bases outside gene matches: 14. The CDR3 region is CASRQTSGFTEALFF. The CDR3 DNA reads TGTGCCAGCAGGCAGACTAGCGGGTTCACCGAGGCGCTGTTTTTT.

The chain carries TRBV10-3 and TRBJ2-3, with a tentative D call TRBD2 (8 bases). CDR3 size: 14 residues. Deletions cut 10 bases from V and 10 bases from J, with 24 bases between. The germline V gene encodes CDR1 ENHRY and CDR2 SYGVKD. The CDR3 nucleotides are TGTGCCACGGGAGGGGGCCCGAACACCGGGGCGCAGTATTTT. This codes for CATGGGPNTGAQYF.

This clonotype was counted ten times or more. The CDR3 sequence: CASSLVFVASGANVLTF. The DNA for the CDR3 is TGTGCCAGCAGTTTAGTTTTTGTGGCGTCTGGGGCCAACGTCCTGACTTTC. The chain links TRBV27 to TRBJ2-6; D is unresolved. Germline CDR1 MNHEY, CDR2 SMNVEV (reference sequence). The CDR3 covers 17 residues. With 2 bases removed from V and 1 base from J, the gap between germline ends came to 12 bases.

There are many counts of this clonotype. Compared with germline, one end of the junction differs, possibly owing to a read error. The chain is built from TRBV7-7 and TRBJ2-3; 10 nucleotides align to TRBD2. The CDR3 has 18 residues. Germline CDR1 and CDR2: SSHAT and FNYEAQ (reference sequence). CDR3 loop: CASSLGLATDTDTDTQYF. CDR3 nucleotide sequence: TGTGCTAGCAGCCTGGGACTAGCGACGGATACTGACACAGATACGCAGTATTTT.